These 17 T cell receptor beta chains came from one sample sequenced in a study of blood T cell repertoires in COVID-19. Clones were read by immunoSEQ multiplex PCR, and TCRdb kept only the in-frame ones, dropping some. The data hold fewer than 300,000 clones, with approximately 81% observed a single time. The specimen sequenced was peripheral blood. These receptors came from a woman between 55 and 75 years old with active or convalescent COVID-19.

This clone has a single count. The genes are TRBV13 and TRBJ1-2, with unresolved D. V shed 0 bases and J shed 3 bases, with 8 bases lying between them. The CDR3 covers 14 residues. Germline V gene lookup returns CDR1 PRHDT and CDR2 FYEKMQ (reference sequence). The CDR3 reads CASSLGGFHYGYTF. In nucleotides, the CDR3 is TGTGCCAGCAGCTTAGGCGGGTTTCACTATGGCTACACCTTC. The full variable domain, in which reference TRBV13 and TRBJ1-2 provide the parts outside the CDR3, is AAGVIQSPRHLIKEKRETATLKCYPIPRHDTVYWYQQGPGQDPQFLISFYEKMQSDKGSIPDRFSAQQFSDYHSELNMSSLELGDSALYFCASSLGGFHYGYTFGSGTRLTVV.

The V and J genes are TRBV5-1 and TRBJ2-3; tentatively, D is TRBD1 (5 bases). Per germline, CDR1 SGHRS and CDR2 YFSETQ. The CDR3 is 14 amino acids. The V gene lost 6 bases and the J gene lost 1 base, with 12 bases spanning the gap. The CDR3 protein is CASTRDGGTDTQYF. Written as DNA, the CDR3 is TGCGCCAGCACCAGGGATGGGGGCACAGATACGCAGTATTTT.

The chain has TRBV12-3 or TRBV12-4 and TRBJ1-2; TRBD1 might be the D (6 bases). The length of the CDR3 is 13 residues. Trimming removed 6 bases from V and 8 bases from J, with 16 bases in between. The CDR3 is CASSQGQLGGYTF. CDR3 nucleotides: TGTGCCAGCAGCCAAGGACAGTTAGGGGGCTACACCTTC.

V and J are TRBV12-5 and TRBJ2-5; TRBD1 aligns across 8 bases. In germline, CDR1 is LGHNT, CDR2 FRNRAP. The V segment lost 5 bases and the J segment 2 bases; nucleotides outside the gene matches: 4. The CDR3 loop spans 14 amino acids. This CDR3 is CASGPGTGQETQYF. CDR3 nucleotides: TGTGCTAGTGGTCCTGGGACAGGTCAAGAGACCCAGTACTTC.

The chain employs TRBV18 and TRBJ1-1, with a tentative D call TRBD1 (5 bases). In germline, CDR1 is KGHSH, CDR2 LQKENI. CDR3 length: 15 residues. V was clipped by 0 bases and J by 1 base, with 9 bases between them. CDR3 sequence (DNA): TGTGCCAGCTCACCACCAGGGGATTCGAACACTGAAGCTTTCTTT. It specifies CASSPPGDSNTEAFF.

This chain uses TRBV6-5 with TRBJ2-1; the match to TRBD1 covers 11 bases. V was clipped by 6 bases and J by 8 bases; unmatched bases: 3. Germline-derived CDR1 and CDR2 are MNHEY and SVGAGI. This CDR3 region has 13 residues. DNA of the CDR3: TGTGCCAGCAGCAGGGACAGGGGGTATGAGCAGTTCTTC. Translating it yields CASSRDRGYEQFF.

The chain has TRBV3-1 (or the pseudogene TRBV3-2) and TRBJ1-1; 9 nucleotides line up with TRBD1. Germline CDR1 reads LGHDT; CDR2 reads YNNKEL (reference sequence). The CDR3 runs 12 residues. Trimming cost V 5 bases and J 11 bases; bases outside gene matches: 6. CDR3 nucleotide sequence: TGTGCCAGCAGCAATTCGGACAGGGGTGCTTTCTTT. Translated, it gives CASSNSDRGAFF.

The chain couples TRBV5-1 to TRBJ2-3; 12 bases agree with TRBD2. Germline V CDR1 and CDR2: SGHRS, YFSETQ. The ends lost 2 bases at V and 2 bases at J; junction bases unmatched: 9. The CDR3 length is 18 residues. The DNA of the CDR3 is TGCGCCAGCAGCTTAAACCCTAGCGGGGGGGCCGTCACAGATACGCAGTATTTT. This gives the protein CASSLNPSGGAVTDTQYF.

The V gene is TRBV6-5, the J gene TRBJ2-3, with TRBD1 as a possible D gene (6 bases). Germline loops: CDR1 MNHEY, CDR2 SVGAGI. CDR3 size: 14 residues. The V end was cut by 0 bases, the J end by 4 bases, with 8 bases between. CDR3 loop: CASSYSRGSDTQYF. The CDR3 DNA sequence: TGTGCCAGCAGTTACTCGAGGGGGTCAGATACGCAGTATTTT.

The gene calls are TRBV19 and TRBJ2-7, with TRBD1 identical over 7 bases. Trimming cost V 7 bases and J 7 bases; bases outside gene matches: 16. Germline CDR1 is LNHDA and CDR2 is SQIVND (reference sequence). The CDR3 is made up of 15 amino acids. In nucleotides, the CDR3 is TGTGCCAGTACTGACAGGGACCCTCCAACTGGGGAGCAGTACTTC. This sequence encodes CASTDRDPPTGEQYF.

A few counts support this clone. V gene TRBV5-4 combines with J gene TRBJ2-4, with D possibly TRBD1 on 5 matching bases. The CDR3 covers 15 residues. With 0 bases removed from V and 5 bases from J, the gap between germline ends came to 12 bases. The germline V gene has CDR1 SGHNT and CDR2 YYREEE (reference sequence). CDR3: CASSLAWGRENIQYF. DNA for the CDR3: TGTGCCAGCAGCTTGGCCTGGGGCAGGGAAAACATTCAGTACTTC.

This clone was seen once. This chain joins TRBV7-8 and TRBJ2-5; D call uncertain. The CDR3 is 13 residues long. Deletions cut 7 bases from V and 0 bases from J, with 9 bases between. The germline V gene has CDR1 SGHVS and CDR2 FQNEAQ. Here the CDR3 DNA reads TGTGCCAGCAACTTCCCTAACCAAGAGACCCAGTACTTC. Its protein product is CASNFPNQETQYF.

CDR3: CASGGALVQETQYF. The CDR3 DNA is TGTGCCAGCGGGGGGGCCTTGGTCCAAGAGACCCAGTACTTC. This rearrangement joins TRBV7-2 to TRBJ2-5; D is possibly TRBD2 (7 bases). The CDR3 contains 14 residues. Trimming stripped 8 bases from V and 1 base from J, with 14 bases between. Germline CDR1 and CDR2: SGHTA and FQGNSA.

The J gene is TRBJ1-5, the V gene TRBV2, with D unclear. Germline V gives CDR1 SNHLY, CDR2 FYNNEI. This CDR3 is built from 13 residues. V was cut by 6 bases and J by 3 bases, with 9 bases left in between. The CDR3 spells CASSWANNQPQHF. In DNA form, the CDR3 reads TGTGCCAGCAGCTGGGCCAACAATCAGCCCCAGCATTTT.

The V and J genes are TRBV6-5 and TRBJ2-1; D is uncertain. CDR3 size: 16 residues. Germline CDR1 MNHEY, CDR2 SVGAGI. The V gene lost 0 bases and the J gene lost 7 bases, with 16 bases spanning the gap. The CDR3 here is CASSYSIALSRNEQFF. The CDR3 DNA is TGTGCCAGCAGTTACTCGATCGCCCTGAGCCGGAATGAGCAGTTCTTC.

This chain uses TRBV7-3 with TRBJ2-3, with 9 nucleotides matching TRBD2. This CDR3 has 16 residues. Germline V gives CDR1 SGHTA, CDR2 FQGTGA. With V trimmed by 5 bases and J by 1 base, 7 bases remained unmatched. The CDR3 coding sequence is TGTGCCAGCAGCACACTACGGACTAGCGGCACAGATACGCAGTATTTT. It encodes CASSTLRTSGTDTQYF.

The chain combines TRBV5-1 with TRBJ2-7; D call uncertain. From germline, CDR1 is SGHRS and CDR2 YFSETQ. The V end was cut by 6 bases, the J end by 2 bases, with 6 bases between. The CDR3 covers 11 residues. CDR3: CASKATYEQYF. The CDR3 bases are TGCGCCAGCAAAGCCACCTACGAGCAGTACTTC.